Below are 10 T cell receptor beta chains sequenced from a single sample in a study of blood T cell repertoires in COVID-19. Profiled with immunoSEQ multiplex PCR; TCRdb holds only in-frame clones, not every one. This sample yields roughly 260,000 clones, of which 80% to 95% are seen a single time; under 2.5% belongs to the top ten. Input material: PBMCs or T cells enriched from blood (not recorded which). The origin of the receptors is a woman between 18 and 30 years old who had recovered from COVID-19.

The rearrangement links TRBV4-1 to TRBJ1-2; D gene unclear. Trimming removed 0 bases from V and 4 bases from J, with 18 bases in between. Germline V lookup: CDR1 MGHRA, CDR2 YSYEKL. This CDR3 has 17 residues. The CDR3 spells CASSQDLDGSLGYGYTF. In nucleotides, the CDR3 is TGCGCCAGCAGCCAAGATCTCGACGGGTCTCTTGGCTATGGCTACACCTTC.

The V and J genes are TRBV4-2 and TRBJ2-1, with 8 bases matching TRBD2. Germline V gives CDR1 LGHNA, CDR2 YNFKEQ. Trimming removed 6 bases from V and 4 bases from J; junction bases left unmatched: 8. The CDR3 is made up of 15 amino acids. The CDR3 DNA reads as TGTGCCAGCAGACGAACTAGCGGACGATACAATGAGCAGTTCTTC. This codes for CASRRTSGRYNEQFF.

CDR3 loop: CASSLRTSSEQYF. Written as DNA, the CDR3 is TGTGCCAGCAGCTTGCGGACTAGCAGCGAGCAGTACTTC. The chain combines TRBV5-5 with TRBJ2-7; 8 positions agree with TRBD2. CDR3 length: 13 amino acids. Losses at the gene ends were 1 base for V and 6 bases for J; bases not matched to a gene: 3. Germline CDR1 reads SGHKS; CDR2 reads YYEKEE (reference sequence).

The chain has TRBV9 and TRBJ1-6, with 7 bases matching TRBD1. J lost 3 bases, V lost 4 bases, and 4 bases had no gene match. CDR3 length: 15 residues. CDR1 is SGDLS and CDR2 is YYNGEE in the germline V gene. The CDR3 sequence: CASSPRTGYNSPLHF. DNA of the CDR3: TGTGCCAGCAGCCCCAGGACAGGCTATAATTCACCCCTCCACTTT.

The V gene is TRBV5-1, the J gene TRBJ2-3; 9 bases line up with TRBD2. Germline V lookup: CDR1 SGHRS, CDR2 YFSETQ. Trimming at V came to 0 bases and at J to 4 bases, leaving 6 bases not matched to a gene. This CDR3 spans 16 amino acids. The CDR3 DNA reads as TGCGCCAGCAGCTTGGCCGCGACTAGCGGATCAGATACGCAGTATTTT. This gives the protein CASSLAATSGSDTQYF. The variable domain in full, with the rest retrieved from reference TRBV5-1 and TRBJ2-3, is KAGVTQTPRYLIKTRGQQVTLSCSPISGHRSVSWYQQTPGQGLQFLFEYFSETQRNKGNFPGRFSGRQFSNSRSEMNVSTLELGDSALYLCASSLAATSGSDTQYFGPGTRLTVL.

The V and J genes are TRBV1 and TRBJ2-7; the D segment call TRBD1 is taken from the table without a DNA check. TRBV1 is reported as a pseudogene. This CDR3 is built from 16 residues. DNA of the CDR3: TGCACCAGCAGCCAAGCTCCGGGACAGGGCTCCTACGAGCAGTACTTC. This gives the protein CTSSQAPGQGSYEQYF.

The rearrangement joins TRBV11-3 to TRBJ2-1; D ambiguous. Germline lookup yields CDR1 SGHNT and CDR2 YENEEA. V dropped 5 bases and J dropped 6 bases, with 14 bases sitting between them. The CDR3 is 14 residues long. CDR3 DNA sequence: TGTGCCAGCAGCCAAAACCCGACACTCAATGAGCAGTTCTTC. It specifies CASSQNPTLNEQFF. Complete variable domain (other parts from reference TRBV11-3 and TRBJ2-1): EAGVVQSPRYKIIEKKQPVAFWCNPISGHNTLYWYLQNLGQGPELLIRYENEEAVDDSQLPKDRFSAERLKGVDSTLKIQPAELGDSAVYLCASSQNPTLNEQFFGPGTRLTVL.

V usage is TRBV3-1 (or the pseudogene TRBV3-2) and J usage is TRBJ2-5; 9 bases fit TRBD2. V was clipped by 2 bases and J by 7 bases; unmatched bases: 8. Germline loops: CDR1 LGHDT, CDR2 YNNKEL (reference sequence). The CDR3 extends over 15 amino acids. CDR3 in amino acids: CASSQSGAGGGTQYF. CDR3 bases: TGTGCCAGCAGCCAAAGTGGAGCGGGGGGTGGGACCCAGTACTTC.

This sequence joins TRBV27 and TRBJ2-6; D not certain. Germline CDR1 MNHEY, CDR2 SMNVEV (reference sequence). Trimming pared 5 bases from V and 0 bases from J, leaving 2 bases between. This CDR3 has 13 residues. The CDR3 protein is CASSRSGANVLTF. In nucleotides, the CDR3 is TGTGCCAGCAGTCGCTCTGGGGCCAACGTCCTGACTTTC.

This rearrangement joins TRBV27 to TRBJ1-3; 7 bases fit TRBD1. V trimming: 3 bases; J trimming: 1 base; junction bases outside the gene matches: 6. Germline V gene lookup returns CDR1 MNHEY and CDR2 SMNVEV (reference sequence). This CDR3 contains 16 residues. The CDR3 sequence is CASSLGRGLSGNTIYF. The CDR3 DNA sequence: TGTGCCAGCAGTTTGGGAAGGGGGCTTTCTGGAAACACCATATATTTT.